The 32 T cell receptor beta chains given below trace back to one sample, sequenced in a study of T cells in Graves' hyperthyroidism and ophthalmopathy. Researchers amplified the TCR beta CDR3 regions from RNA transcripts. TCR CDR3 underwent first-round RT-PCR with the HTBI primer set. TCRdb passed the multiplex PCR reads through MiXCR, listing each CDR3 protein once. The data show over 500,000 distinct CDR3 sequences, about 16% seen once. The specimen was blood. The source is a young woman with Graves' ophthalmopathy.

This clonotype was counted many times. The gene calls are TRBV2 and TRBJ2-7, with 13 bases matching TRBD2. Per the germline V gene, CDR1 is SNHLY and CDR2 is FYNNEI. This CDR3 is 18 amino acids long. Trimming took 5 bases from V and 0 from J; bases not matched to a gene: 10. The chain's CDR3 is CASSLSLAGGPFSYEQYF. The DNA for the CDR3 is TGTGCCAGCAGTCTCTCACTAGCGGGAGGGCCTTTCTCCTACGAGCAGTACTTC.

This clonotype was recorded at least ten times. The chain links TRBV28 to TRBJ1-2; 9 bases map to TRBD1. CDR1 and CDR2 from the germline V gene are MDHEN and SYDVKM. Trimming cost V 5 bases and J 8 bases; bases outside gene matches: 6. The CDR3 length is 13 residues. DNA for the CDR3: TGTGCCAGCAGTACTACAGGGGGCGAGGGCTACACCTTC. Translating gives CASSTTGGEGYTF.

With regard to this clonotype: The junction and the germline gene differ at one end; a read error may be behind it. This chain connects TRBV12-3 or TRBV12-4 to TRBJ1-1; no definite D call. CDR3 length: 14 residues. The CDR3 DNA reads as TGTGCCTGCAGTTTGACCGGGGTGAACACTGAAGCTTTCTTT. As protein: CACSLTGVNTEAFF.

This clonotype was detected ten times or more. The rearrangement uses TRBV12-3 or TRBV12-4 and TRBJ2-1, with D hard to call. The CDR3 has 15 amino acids. V was cut by 5 bases and J by 8 bases, with 19 bases left in between. CDR3 region: CASSPFGTRDDEQFF. CDR3 in DNA: TGTGCCAGCAGTCCCTTCGGTACCCGTGATGATGAGCAGTTCTTC.

This clonotype was recorded a few times. The chain uses TRBV28 and TRBJ2-7; no clear D gene. The V gene lost 10 bases and the J gene lost 5 bases, with 15 bases spanning the gap. The CDR3 is 12 residues long. The germline CDR1 and CDR2 sequences are MDHEN and SYDVKM. The CDR3 DNA reads TGTGCCACCAATAATCTAGTTGACGAGCAGTACTTC. Its protein product is CATNNLVDEQYF.

This clonotype was counted ten times or more. One junction end does not reproduce the germline sequence, and a read error may be involved. The rearrangement links TRBV5-1 to TRBJ2-7; D ambiguous. The V gene's germline CDR1 is SGHRS and CDR2 YFSETQ. The CDR3 is 11 residues long. CDR3 amino acids: CASSLATEQYF. DNA of the CDR3: TGTGCCAGCAGCTTGGCGACCGAGCAGTACTTC.

As regards this clonotype: At one end, the junction sequence differs from germline, possibly due to a read error. The chain joins TRBV6-5 to TRBJ1-4; a possible D gene is TRBD1 (5 bases). The CDR3 covers 18 residues. Germline V gene lookup returns CDR1 MNHEY and CDR2 SVGAGI. CDR3 DNA: TGTGCCAGCAGTTACTCAATTGGTGGCGGGGCAACTAATGAAAAACTGGTTTTT. Protein product: CASSYSIGGGATNEKLVF.

Ten or more counts support this clonotype. The chain combines TRBV28 with TRBJ2-7; D may match TRBD1 or TRBD2 (6 bases each). CDR1 and CDR2 (germline): MDHEN, SYDVKM. Trimming pared 7 bases from V and 2 bases from J, leaving 9 bases between. This CDR3 has 12 residues. The CDR3 loop is CASKGGPYEQYF. Written as DNA, the CDR3 is TGTGCCAGCAAAGGGGGGCCCTACGAGCAGTACTTC. The full variable domain, in which reference TRBV28 and TRBJ2-7 provide the parts outside the CDR3, is DVKVTQSSRYLVKRTGEKVFLECVQDMDHENMFWYRQDPGLGLRLIYFSYDVKMKEKGDIPEGYSVSREKKERFSLILESASTNQTSMYLCASKGGPYEQYFGPGTRLTVT.

This clonotype occurred many times. This chain links TRBV6-1 with TRBJ1-1, with 8 positions matching TRBD1. CDR1 is MNHNS, CDR2 SASEGT, per germline. This CDR3 is built from 16 residues. V lost 5 bases, J lost 3 bases, and 11 bases stayed unmatched. The CDR3 region has the DNA TGTGCCAGCAGTTCGTACAGGGGGATTGGCGACACTGAAGCTTTCTTT. Encoded protein: CASSSYRGIGDTEAFF.

This clonotype was counted at least ten times. The J gene is TRBJ2-2, the V gene TRBV3-1; no reliable D call. Trimming removed 8 bases from V and 5 bases from J, with 6 bases in between. This CDR3 has 11 residues. Germline loops: CDR1 LGHDT, CDR2 YNNKEL (reference sequence). The CDR3 reads CASGETGELFF. DNA for the CDR3: TGTGCCAGCGGGGAAACCGGGGAGCTGTTTTTT.

The chain links TRBV11-1 to TRBJ2-3; TRBD1 agrees at 8 bases. The CDR3 has 14 amino acids. J gave up 4 bases and V 3 bases, and 3 bases lay outside the gene matches. Germline V lookup: CDR1 SGHAT, CDR2 FQDESV (reference sequence). This CDR3 is CASSFGQGPDTQYF. As DNA, the CDR3 is TGTGCCAGCAGCTTTGGACAGGGCCCAGATACGCAGTATTTT.

This clonotype was counted many times. This chain joins TRBV18 and TRBJ2-5; D unclear. With 1 base removed from V and 1 base from J, the gap between germline ends came to 7 bases. The V gene's germline CDR1 is KGHSH and CDR2 LQKENI. The CDR3 sequence is 14 residues long. This CDR3 reads CASSPLSPQETQYF. CDR3 coding DNA: TGTGCCAGCTCACCACTATCACCCCAAGAGACCCAGTACTTC.

The table lists this clonotype with many counts. This chain joins TRBV27 and TRBJ2-5; D is unclear. This CDR3 region has 13 residues. V was cut by 6 bases and J by 6 bases, with 14 bases left in between. Germline V gives CDR1 MNHEY, CDR2 SMNVEV (reference sequence). CDR3 DNA sequence: TGTGCCAGCAGCTTTTCACTGACGCAGACCCAGTACTTC. Protein product: CASSFSLTQTQYF.

This clonotype occurred many times. The chain combines TRBV28 with TRBJ1-1; 7 bases agree with TRBD1. Germline V gene sequence: CDR1 MDHEN, CDR2 SYDVKM. The CDR3 is 16 residues long. Trimming at V came to 4 bases and at J to 5 bases, leaving 13 bases not matched to a gene. The CDR3 sequence: CASSSLSLRGWTEAFF. The CDR3 DNA reads TGTGCCAGCAGTTCTCTCTCACTCAGGGGGTGGACTGAAGCTTTCTTT.

The rearrangement uses TRBV24-1 and TRBJ2-1, with 11 bases identical to TRBD2. V lost 1 base and J lost 7; bases outside the gene matches: 8. The CDR3 consists of 17 residues. Germline V gene data show CDR1 as KGHDR and CDR2 as SFDVKD. The CDR3 sequence is CATSDLRGTSGSNEQFF. Written as DNA, the CDR3 is TGTGCCACCAGTGATTTAAGGGGAACTAGCGGGAGTAATGAGCAGTTCTTC.

This clonotype was observed many times. V usage is TRBV27 and J usage is TRBJ2-7, with 11 bases that match TRBD2. Trimming cost V 2 bases and J 5 bases; bases outside gene matches: 11. CDR3 length: 17 residues. Germline V gene sequence: CDR1 MNHEY, CDR2 SMNVEV (reference sequence). The CDR3 loop is CASSLKGLAVIRHEQYF. CDR3 bases: TGTGCCAGCAGTTTAAAGGGACTAGCGGTCATCCGGCACGAGCAGTACTTC.

The sample holds many counts of this clonotype. V usage is TRBV28 and J usage is TRBJ2-1; 7 nucleotides align to TRBD1. The CDR3 has 15 amino acids. Germline trimming cut 2 bases from V and 4 bases from J; bases unmatched to any gene: 5. Germline V lookup: CDR1 MDHEN, CDR2 SYDVKM. The CDR3 loop reads CASSLGTAHYNEQFF. The DNA for the CDR3 is TGTGCCAGCAGTTTAGGGACAGCCCATTACAATGAGCAGTTCTTC.

This clonotype showed up many times. The chain links TRBV7-2 to TRBJ1-2; D is possibly TRBD1 (5 bases). This CDR3 is 14 amino acids long. V lost 4 bases and J lost 3, with 12 bases in between. Germline lookup yields CDR1 SGHTA and CDR2 FQGNSA. The CDR3: CASSYPRDYYGYTF. CDR3 nucleotide sequence: TGTGCCAGCAGCTATCCCCGGGACTACTATGGCTACACCTTC.

The V call is TRBV28, the J call TRBJ2-1, with 14 bases identical to TRBD2. J was trimmed by 16 bases and V by 6 bases; bases with no gene match: 5. The CDR3 is 12 residues long. CDR1 MDHEN and CDR2 SYDVKM come from the germline V gene. The CDR3 is CASSGTSGSCFF. The DNA of the CDR3 is TGTGCCAGCAGCGGGACTAGCGGGAGTTGCTTCTTC.

This clonotype was observed many times. The CDR3 DNA sequence: TGTGCCAGCTCACCCCAGGGACCTGGAAACACCATATATTTT. Its translation is CASSPQGPGNTIYF. This chain joins TRBV18 and TRBJ1-3; D is possibly TRBD1 (5 bases). The germline V and J ends were trimmed by 3 bases and 2 bases, with 8 bases remaining between them. Looked up from germline, CDR1 is KGHSH and CDR2 is LQKENI. The CDR3 has 14 amino acids. The full variable domain, in which reference TRBV18 and TRBJ1-3 provide the parts outside the CDR3, is NAGVMQNPRHLVRRRGQEARLRCSPMKGHSHVYWYRQLPEEGLKFMVYLQKENIIDESGMPKERFSAEFPKEGPSILRIQQVVRGDSAAYFCASSPQGPGNTIYFGEGSWLTVV.

V is TRBV20-1 and J is TRBJ1-4; unclear D gene. This CDR3 has 13 residues. Germline values: CDR1 DFQATT, CDR2 SNEGSKA (reference sequence). The V and J ends lost 0 bases and 4 bases respectively, with 6 bases between them. In DNA, the CDR3 is TGCAGTGCTAGAGAGCAGAATAATGAAAAACTGTTTTTT. Protein sequence: CSAREQNNEKLFF.

DNA of the CDR3: TGCGCCAGCAGCTACTTGGGGGCTAGCACAGATACGCAGTATTTT. It translates to CASSYLGASTDTQYF. The rearrangement links TRBV5-1 to TRBJ2-3; tentative D call: TRBD1 (6 bases). With 3 bases removed from V and 0 bases from J, the gap between germline ends came to 11 bases. CDR1 is SGHRS, CDR2 YFSETQ, per germline. This CDR3 comprises 15 residues.

This clonotype was observed at least ten times. The CDR3 loop is CASSQGVNEQFF. The CDR3 nucleotides read TGTGCCAGCAGCCAAGGGGTGAATGAGCAGTTCTTC. The V and J genes are TRBV3-1 and TRBJ2-1; D is uncertain. The CDR3 has 12 residues. V was pared by 1 base and J by 7 bases, with 5 bases between. Germline V gene data show CDR1 as LGHDT and CDR2 as YNNKEL (reference sequence).

This clonotype was detected a few times. The J gene is TRBJ2-7, the V gene TRBV6-5; D uncertain. The ends were cut back, 2 bases at V and 1 base at J, with 9 bases in the middle. Germline-derived CDR1 and CDR2 are MNHEY and SVGAGI. CDR3 length equals 14 residues. The CDR3 is CASSYGDVSYEQYF. CDR3 nucleotides: TGTGCCAGCAGTTACGGTGACGTTTCCTACGAGCAGTACTTC.

This clonotype turned up a few times. The chain is built from TRBV6-5 and TRBJ2-2, with 11 bases lining up with TRBD2. V was pared by 0 bases and J by 9 bases, with 12 bases of the junction left unmatched. CDR1 MNHEY and CDR2 SVGAGI come from the germline V gene. The CDR3 covers 18 residues. CDR3 coding DNA: TGTGCCAGCAGTTACTCTCTTTTAGCGGGAGGGAGGACTAGGGAGCTGTTTTTT. This gives the protein CASSYSLLAGGRTRELFF.

This clonotype has just a few counts. The rearrangement uses TRBV5-1 and TRBJ2-3; D is unresolved. The CDR3 is made up of 11 amino acids. The ends were cut back, 0 bases at V and 8 bases at J, with 4 bases in the middle. Germline CDR1 reads SGHRS; CDR2 reads YFSETQ. The CDR3 is CASSLAFTQYF. The CDR3 nucleotides read TGCGCCAGCAGCTTGGCCTTTACGCAGTATTTT.

This clonotype came up a few times. The V and J genes are TRBV5-4 and TRBJ2-5; D unresolved. The germline gives CDR1 SGHNT, CDR2 YYREEE (reference sequence). This CDR3 has 13 amino acids. Deletions cut 4 bases from V and 5 bases from J, with 12 bases between. The CDR3 is CASSRAPGETQYF. CDR3 in DNA: TGTGCCAGCAGCCGGGCTCCTGGGGAGACCCAGTACTTC.

This clonotype was counted a few times. The chain recombines TRBV5-1 with TRBJ2-5, with D uncertain. The V and J ends lost 3 bases and 3 bases respectively, with 15 bases between them. Germline V gene lookup returns CDR1 SGHRS and CDR2 YFSETQ. This CDR3 has 15 amino acids. CDR3 protein: CASSSPGWKKETQYF. CDR3 DNA: TGCGCCAGCAGCTCCCCTGGATGGAAAAAAGAGACCCAGTACTTC.

On this clonotype: Just one base apart from a much larger clone, this may be a read error. CDR3 sequence reads: CASSQEQVENAEAFF. In DNA, the CDR3 is TGTGCCAGCAGCCAAGAACAGGTGGAAAACGCTGAAGCTTTCTTT. This sequence joins TRBV3-1 and TRBJ1-1, with a possible D match to TRBD1 (5 bases). This CDR3 has 15 residues. Deletions cut 0 bases from V and 6 bases from J, with 14 bases between. The germline V gene encodes CDR1 LGHDT and CDR2 YNNKEL (reference sequence).

In its sample, this clonotype was seen many times. The chain is built from TRBV3-1 and TRBJ2-5; 14 positions agree with TRBD2. The germline V gene encodes CDR1 LGHDT and CDR2 YNNKEL (reference sequence). The CDR3 runs to 19 residues. After removal of 4 bases from V and 4 bases from J, the junction contained 14 bases not matched to a gene. The CDR3 DNA reads as TGTGCCAGCAGCCCCAGGCCCCCGACTAGCGGGAGGGCCGGAGAGACCCAGTACTTC. It encodes CASSPRPPTSGRAGETQYF.

This clonotype was observed at least ten times. The chain is built from TRBV4-2 and TRBJ2-3, with unresolved D. The CDR3 covers 13 residues. CDR1 is LGHNA, CDR2 YNFKEQ, per germline. Trimming pared 3 bases from V and 8 bases from J, leaving 12 bases between. CDR3: CASSQSGVGTQYF. The CDR3 nucleotides are TGTGCCAGCAGCCAGTCTGGCGTGGGTACGCAGTATTTT.

This clonotype was seen a few times. J is TRBJ2-2 and V is TRBV9; 7 nucleotides match TRBD1. This CDR3 is 16 amino acids long. Germline V lookup: CDR1 SGDLS, CDR2 YYNGEE. The ends lost 0 bases at V and 3 bases at J; junction bases unmatched: 5. As DNA, the CDR3 is TGTGCCAGCAGCGTAGTGCGGACAGGTTACACCGGGGAGCTGTTTTTT. It translates to CASSVVRTGYTGELFF.